The T cell receptor beta chain under discussion was sequenced for a study of T-cell memory formation after mild COVID-19. With regard to this clonotype: The antigen remains unidentified.

Notes on the study in general: In second-wave clones peaking day 37, SARS-CoV-2 specificity remained unconfirmed. For contracting clones, CD4+ ones sat mainly in CM and EM, CD8+ in EMRA.

Libraries for TCRalpha and TCRbeta carried sample barcodes and unique molecular identifiers via 5'RACE. TCRdb re-analysed the 5' RACE reads in MiXCR, keeping a single row per CDR3 protein. The sample has fewer than 95,000 distinct CDR3 sequences, 10% to 15% seen once. The CDR3 contains 15 residues. After removal of 5 bases from V and 4 bases from J, the junction contained 7 bases not matched to a gene. CDR1 and CDR2 (germline): SGHTA, FQGNSA. The specimen sequenced was PBMCs or a T cell subset sorted from them (not recorded which). The sequence derives from an adult woman who had mild COVID-19 (a few samples of this study predate the infection). Cell type and time point are not known. The chain uses TRBV7-2 and TRBJ2-7; 11 positions match TRBD2. CDR3 in amino acids: CASSQIAGGPYEQYF. CDR3 DNA sequence: TGTGCCAGCAGCCAAATAGCGGGAGGGCCGTACGAGCAGTACTTC.